These 21 T cell receptor beta chains were sequenced from one sample in a study of cytotoxic CD8 clonotypes in ibrutinib-treated CLL. Here immunoSEQ multiplex PCR was the method, and the copy in TCRdb shows in-frame clones only, minus some. The repertoire holds 250,000 to 350,000 clones, with roughly 76% as singletons. Sequencing was performed on PBMCs, taken at disease progression, from a patient treated with ibrutinib. The receptors stem from a human donor with chronic lymphocytic leukemia.

The chain is built from TRBV7-2 and TRBJ2-3; the D call may be TRBD1 or TRBD2 (5 bases each). Trimming shortened V by 4 bases and J by 5 bases, and 16 bases separated the two germline ends. Germline assignment: CDR1 SGHTA and CDR2 FQGNSA. This CDR3 region has 15 residues. CDR3 sequence (DNA): TGTGCCAGCAGCTCCCGATACGGGGCGGTAGATACGCAGTATTTT. Amino acid sequence: CASSSRYGAVDTQYF. The whole variable domain, filled in from reference TRBV7-2 and TRBJ2-3, reads GAGVSQSPSNKVTEKGKDVELRCDPISGHTALYWYRQSLGQGLEFLIYFQGNSAPDKSGLPSDRFSAERTGGSVSTLTIQRTQQEDSAVYLCASSSRYGAVDTQYFGPGTRLTVL.

The chain uses TRBV5-1 and TRBJ2-5, with D possibly TRBD2 on 6 matching bases. The CDR3 covers 14 residues. Germline-derived CDR1 and CDR2 are SGHRS and YFSETQ. Trimming pared 2 bases from V and 3 bases from J, leaving 11 bases between. Written as DNA, the CDR3 is TGCGCCAGCAGCTTCCCTGGCGGGGAAGAGACCCAGTACTTC. This encodes CASSFPGGEETQYF. The full variable domain, rest sourced from reference TRBV5-1 and TRBJ2-5, is KAGVTQTPRYLIKTRGQQVTLSCSPISGHRSVSWYQQTPGQGLQFLFEYFSETQRNKGNFPGRFSGRQFSNSRSEMNVSTLELGDSALYLCASSFPGGEETQYFGPGTRLLVL.

This clone was counted a single time. The rearrangement links TRBV5-5 to TRBJ2-7, with 14 bases identical to TRBD2. Germline V gene lookup returns CDR1 SGHKS and CDR2 YYEKEE (reference sequence). This CDR3 comprises 15 residues. Trimming cost V 1 base and J 6 bases; bases outside gene matches: 3. CDR3 loop: CASSLPGLAGAEQYF. The DNA for the CDR3 is TGTGCCAGCAGCTTGCCGGGACTAGCGGGAGCCGAGCAGTACTTC.

The chain is built from TRBV27 and TRBJ2-7; 11 nucleotides align to TRBD2. The junction had 4 bases not matched to a gene; V was cut back by 0 bases and J by 0 bases. The CDR3 is made up of 17 amino acids. The germline CDR1 and CDR2 sequences are MNHEY and SMNVEV (reference sequence). CDR3 amino acids: CASSLSLAGAPSYEQYF. The DNA for the CDR3 is TGTGCCAGCAGTTTATCACTAGCGGGAGCCCCCTCCTACGAGCAGTACTTC.

The chain carries TRBV5-1 and TRBJ1-2; TRBD1 might be the D (6 bases). The CDR3 length is 13 residues. V was shortened by 1 base and J by 8 bases, with 12 bases between the two germline ends. Germline CDR1 reads SGHRS; CDR2 reads YFSETQ. CDR3 nucleotides: TGCGCCAGCAGCTTGCGGACCACAGGGGGCTACACCTTC. This gives the protein CASSLRTTGGYTF. The complete variable domain, with remaining parts taken from reference TRBV5-1 and TRBJ1-2, reads KAGVTQTPRYLIKTRGQQVTLSCSPISGHRSVSWYQQTPGQGLQFLFEYFSETQRNKGNFPGRFSGRQFSNSRSEMNVSTLELGDSALYLCASSLRTTGGYTFGSGTRLTVV.

This chain joins TRBV10-3 and TRBJ2-7; TRBD1 matches at 10 bases. Losses at the gene ends were 10 bases for V and 5 bases for J; bases not matched to a gene: 11. Germline CDR1 ENHRY, CDR2 SYGVKD. The CDR3 is 14 residues long. Here the CDR3 reads CATETDRGDNEQYF. The DNA for the CDR3 is TGTGCCACCGAAACGGACAGGGGGGATAACGAGCAGTACTTC.

The chain couples TRBV7-9 to TRBJ2-2; TRBD1 is a possible D gene (6 bases). CDR3 length equals 16 residues. Trimming stripped 1 base from V and 1 base from J, with 10 bases between. Looked up from germline, CDR1 is SEHNR and CDR2 is FQNEAQ (reference sequence). The CDR3 loop reads CASSLGRGLNTGELFF. For the CDR3, the DNA is TGTGCCAGCAGCTTAGGAAGGGGGTTGAACACCGGGGAGCTGTTTTTT.

This clone occurred a few times. J is TRBJ1-2 and V is TRBV9; D is perhaps TRBD1 (6 bases). Trimming left V 5 bases short and J 0 bases short, with 11 bases between. Germline V CDR1 and CDR2: SGDLS, YYNGEE. The CDR3 is 14 amino acids. The CDR3 sequence: CASRSTGSNYGYTF. The CDR3 DNA is TGTGCCAGCAGATCCACAGGGTCTAACTATGGCTACACCTTC.

This clone was detected only once. The chain recombines TRBV2 with TRBJ2-1; D is possibly TRBD1 or TRBD2 (6 bases each). This CDR3 is 14 amino acids long. Germline CDR1 is SNHLY and CDR2 is FYNNEI. V lost 7 bases to trimming and J lost 8 bases, with 18 bases between them. The CDR3 loop is CASKLARGADEQFF. CDR3 coding DNA: TGTGCCAGCAAGCTGGCTAGGGGGGCCGATGAGCAGTTCTTC.

J is TRBJ2-7 and V is TRBV6-1, with TRBD1 identical over 11 bases. The CDR3 runs 15 residues. Looked up from germline, CDR1 is MNHNS and CDR2 is SASEGT. J gave up 2 bases and V 5 bases, and 5 bases lay outside the gene matches. This chain's CDR3 is CASSSPGQGAYEQYF. The CDR3 DNA reads TGTGCCAGCAGTTCCCCGGGACAGGGGGCCTACGAGCAGTACTTC.

CDR3 coding DNA: TGCGCCAGCAGTGCAGGGCAGGGGGTCTCCTACGAGCAGTACTTC. Its translation is CASSAGQGVSYEQYF. The V and J genes are TRBV10-1 and TRBJ2-7, with TRBD1 matching 7 bases. The CDR3 is 15 amino acids. Unmatched junction bases numbered 6, after V lost 4 bases and J lost 0 bases. CDR1 is WNHNN and CDR2 is SYGVQD in the germline V gene (reference sequence).

The chain uses TRBV7-9 and TRBJ1-5; D is ambiguous. This CDR3 region has 14 residues. The ends were cut back, 4 bases at V and 1 base at J, with 8 bases in the middle. Germline values: CDR1 SEHNR, CDR2 FQNEAQ (reference sequence). DNA of the CDR3: TGTGCCAGCAGCTACGGGAGGAGCAATCAGCCCCAGCATTTT. Residues: CASSYGRSNQPQHF. Filled out from reference TRBV7-9 and TRBJ1-5, the complete variable domain reads DTGVSQNPRHKITKRGQNVTFRCDPISEHNRLYWYRQTLGQGPEFLTYFQNEAQLEKSRLLSDRFSAERPKGSFSTLEIQRTEQGDSAMYLCASSYGRSNQPQHFGDGTRLSIL.

The CDR3 loop is CASSIRDFLYEQYF. CDR3 DNA: TGTGCCAGCAGTATCCGGGACTTTCTTTACGAGCAGTACTTC. The rearrangement joins TRBV6-1 to TRBJ2-7, with D possibly TRBD2 on 6 matching bases. Germline V CDR1 and CDR2: MNHNS, SASEGT. The V gene lost 5 bases and the J gene lost 4 bases, with 15 bases spanning the gap. The CDR3 consists of 14 residues.

The chain links TRBV27 to TRBJ2-1; D is possibly TRBD2 (6 bases). CDR3 length: 11 residues. V shed 6 bases and J shed 10 bases, with 10 bases lying between them. The germline gives CDR1 MNHEY, CDR2 SMNVEV (reference sequence). The CDR3 is CASREGSEQFF. The DNA of the CDR3 is TGTGCCAGCAGGGAGGGCTCGGAGCAGTTCTTC.

This clone appeared a single time. V gene TRBV18 combines with J gene TRBJ2-7, with TRBD1 identical over 7 bases. Germline V CDR1 and CDR2: KGHSH, LQKENI. The J segment lost 2 bases and the V segment lost 3 bases, leaving 10 bases of the junction unmatched. The CDR3 is 16 residues long. CDR3: CASSPQGQLTTYEQYF. The DNA of the CDR3 is TGTGCCAGCTCACCCCAGGGACAGTTAACTACCTACGAGCAGTACTTC.

The V and J genes are TRBV18 and TRBJ2-7; possible D gene TRBD1, 6 bases. Trimming took 5 bases from V and 6 from J, leaving 14 bases between them. The CDR3 has 13 amino acids. Germline V gene data show CDR1 as KGHSH and CDR2 as LQKENI. The CDR3 protein is CASSTGFPLEQYF. The CDR3 coding sequence is TGTGCCAGCTCAACAGGGTTCCCGCTCGAGCAGTACTTC.

The CDR3 here is CASRRQGMNTEAFF. CDR3 nucleotides: TGTGCCAGCAGACGACAGGGAATGAACACTGAAGCTTTCTTT. The chain joins TRBV6-5 to TRBJ1-1; 7 bases align to TRBD1. The CDR3 spans 14 residues. J lost 0 bases, V lost 6 bases, and 4 bases had no gene match. Per germline, CDR1 MNHEY and CDR2 SVGAGI.

The chain links TRBV6-1 to TRBJ1-2, with D uncertain. This CDR3 contains 14 residues. Trimming took 8 bases from V and 0 from J, leaving 13 bases between them. CDR1 and CDR2 from the germline V gene are MNHNS and SASEGT. CDR3 sequence reads: CASRSGLANYGYTF. In DNA form, the CDR3 reads TGTGCCAGCCGTTCGGGTCTAGCTAACTATGGCTACACCTTC.

The chain employs TRBV6-4 and TRBJ1-6; 8 positions match TRBD1. The CDR3 has 15 amino acids. Per the germline V gene, CDR1 is MRHNA and CDR2 is SNTAGT. The ends lost 3 bases at V and 11 bases at J; junction bases unmatched: 9. Here the CDR3 DNA reads TGTGCCAGCAGTGAAGGTGGCAGGGGGCTTACACCCCTCCACTTT. Translated, it gives CASSEGGRGLTPLHF.

The chain carries TRBV5-1 and TRBJ2-7; the D is unclear. The CDR3 length is 14 residues. Germline CDR1 reads SGHRS; CDR2 reads YFSETQ. Trimming took off 0 bases at V and 2 bases at J, with 9 bases between the two ends. CDR3 nucleotides: TGCGCCAGCAGCTTGGGCCCGGAAACCTACGAGCAGTACTTC. Encoded protein: CASSLGPETYEQYF.

This rearrangement joins TRBV5-1 to TRBJ1-2; D is perhaps TRBD1 (5 bases). Trimming left V 4 bases short and J 8 bases short, with 15 bases between. Germline-derived CDR1 and CDR2 are SGHRS and YFSETQ. The CDR3 has 13 amino acids. CDR3 nucleotides: TGCGCCAGCAGCCGCGGGGACGAAGGGGGCTACACCTTC. Residues: CASSRGDEGGYTF.